The next 6 T cell receptor beta chains were all read from a single sample in a study of shared clonotypes between healthy human individuals. TCRdb's copy holds only in-frame clones and misses some; the assay was immunoSEQ multiplex PCR. This sample yields 150,000 to 200,000 clones, of which approximately 92% are seen a single time; around 0.067% belongs to the top ten. The specimen sequenced was naive CD4+ T cells sorted from blood. Subset in this sample: CD45RA+ positively selected. The receptors were gathered from a woman in her twenties or thirties in good health.

The chain links TRBV15 to TRBJ1-1; no clear D. In germline, CDR1 is LNHNV, CDR2 YYDKDF (reference sequence). Trimming removed 1 base at V and 1 base at J, with 7 bases between. CDR3 length equals 14 residues. CDR3 loop: CATSRVWENTEAFF. In DNA, the CDR3 is TGTGCCACCAGCAGAGTCTGGGAGAACACTGAAGCTTTCTTT.

This clone turned up a few times. The V call is TRBV19, the J call TRBJ1-5; D may be TRBD1 (6 bases). Trimming cost V 9 bases and J 5 bases, with 17 bases left between them. Per germline, CDR1 LNHDA and CDR2 SQIVND (reference sequence). CDR3 length equals 14 residues. This chain's CDR3 is CASKEQGSHQPQHF. The CDR3 nucleotides are TGTGCCAGCAAGGAACAGGGATCTCATCAGCCCCAGCATTTT.

The rearrangement uses TRBV6-5 and TRBJ2-2; possible D gene TRBD2, 5 bases. CDR1 MNHEY and CDR2 SVGAGI come from the germline V gene. With 4 bases removed from V and 7 bases from J, the gap between germline ends came to 16 bases. The CDR3 extends over 15 amino acids. The DNA of the CDR3 is TGTGCCAGCAGTTTGACCCCGTCGGGGTTCGGGGAGCTGTTTTTT. Translating gives CASSLTPSGFGELFF.

The rearrangement joins TRBV27 to TRBJ2-1, with TRBD2 matching over 7 bases. The germline CDR1 and CDR2 sequences are MNHEY and SMNVEV (reference sequence). V lost 2 bases and J lost 7; bases outside the gene matches: 11. The CDR3 length is 16 residues. CDR3 protein: CASSLRGVSGWNEQFF. In DNA form, the CDR3 reads TGTGCCAGCAGTTTACGTGGGGTTAGCGGGTGGAATGAGCAGTTCTTC.

The rearrangement links TRBV6-5 to TRBJ1-6, with D possibly matching TRBD1 (5 bases). The CDR3 sequence is 14 residues long. Trimming removed 2 bases at V and 10 bases at J, with 12 bases between. Germline lookup yields CDR1 MNHEY and CDR2 SVGAGI. The CDR3 bases are TGTGCCAGCAGTTACAGCAGGGTTGGGTCACCCCTCCACTTT. This sequence encodes CASSYSRVGSPLHF.

The genes are TRBV7-9 and TRBJ1-1; 10 bases line up with TRBD1. The CDR3 covers 15 residues. V trimming: 5 bases; J trimming: 1 base; junction bases outside the gene matches: 4. Germline loops: CDR1 SEHNR, CDR2 FQNEAQ (reference sequence). The DNA for the CDR3 is TGTGCCAGCAGCGCAGGGGACAGGGGGAACACTGAAGCTTTCTTT. This sequence encodes CASSAGDRGNTEAFF.